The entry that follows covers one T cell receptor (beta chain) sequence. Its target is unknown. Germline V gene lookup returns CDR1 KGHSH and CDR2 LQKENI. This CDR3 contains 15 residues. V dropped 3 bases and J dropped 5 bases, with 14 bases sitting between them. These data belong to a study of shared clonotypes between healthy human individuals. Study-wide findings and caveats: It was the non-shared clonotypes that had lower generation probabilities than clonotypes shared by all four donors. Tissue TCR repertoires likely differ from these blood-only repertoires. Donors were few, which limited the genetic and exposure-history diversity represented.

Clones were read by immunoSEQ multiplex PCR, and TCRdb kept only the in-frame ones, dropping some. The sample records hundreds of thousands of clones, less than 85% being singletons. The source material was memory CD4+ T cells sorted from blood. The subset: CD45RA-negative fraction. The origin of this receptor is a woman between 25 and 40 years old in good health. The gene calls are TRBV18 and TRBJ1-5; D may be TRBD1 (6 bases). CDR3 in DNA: TGTGCCAGCTCACCGGACAGCCTAGGGGATCAGCCCCAGCATTTT. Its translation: CASSPDSLGDQPQHF.